This record looks at one T cell receptor (beta chain) sequence and its context. In its sample, this clonotype was seen many times. The target of this receptor is not known. No qualities accompany the bases; no much larger clone lies one base away. The CDR3 covers 11 residues, taking in both the cysteine and the phenylalanine. Kept here is only the CDR3 DNA, which spans 33 bases and is read in frame from base 1. CDR1 and CDR2 (SQVTM, ANQGSEA) derive from the germline V gene. Deletion took 6 bases off V and 0 bases off J, with a span of 5 bases between the germline ends. The TCR beta CDR3 regions were amplified from the RNA transcripts. A first-round RT-PCR of the TCR CDR3 used the HTBI primer set with the Qiagen OneStep RT-PCR kit. The libraries were constructed in a second round of multiplex PCR and then size-selected and purified. Libraries were sequenced paired-end with 100 bp reads on an Illumina HiSeq2000. As for the authors' bioinformatics: SOAPnuke was used to process the raw data, with reads discarded if the reads contained adapters or uncalled bases, had a mean Phred below 15, or lacked an exact constant-primer or identifier match. COPE v1.2.5 was used to merge high-quality paired reads, and clonotypes were defined as unique nucleotide sequences. MiTCR v1.1 was used to align the clonotypes against IMGT TRBV, TRBD and TRBJ reference segments. Only V-J combinations with frequency above 0.0001, covering 99% to 99.2% of repertoires, were analysed. The TCS score was defined as F50 (clonal expansion) divided by E x V (chaos), with BLOSUM62-based TCRdist calculated between CDR3 peptides within each V-J. Welch's t-statistics and random forest reduced 450 to 600 V-J features to 10 to 15, which were used in a naive Bayes classifier (R e1071). In-frame beta chains were kept once TCRdb had trimmed the public reads at Q25 with fastp and called clones with MiXCR. Duplicate CDR3 protein sequences are folded into a single record with the most common DNA and genes. These V and J calls originate from TCRdb's pipeline instead of the authors' own analysis. This sample gives about 480,000 distinct CDR3 sequences in total; over 13% of them show up just once. The top ten clonotypes cover under 20% of the sample.

This entry belongs to a study of T cells in Graves' hyperthyroidism and ophthalmopathy (dated by TCRdb to between 2018 and 2020). With regard to the full study: Peripheral blood samples were taken at initial diagnosis, before any treatment was given. Once sampling was done, hyperthyroidism patients were given methimazole at a starting dose of 30 mg daily, whereas ophthalmopathy patients were given high-dose intravenous methylprednisolone. In addition, the study compared T-cell repertoires in thyroid tissue and in blood from about 6 Graves' hyperthyroidism patients. Whether ophthalmopathy could be predicted prospectively was tested in an independent validation cohort made up of some 20 hyperthyroidism patients plus 17 patients who later progressed to ophthalmopathy. For training and testing, the approximately 92 patients in the discovery cohort were randomly divided in a 7:3 ratio. TCR Vbeta CDR3 sequencing of around 130 peripheral blood samples (43 ophthalmopathy, 75 to 80 hyperthyroidism and some 17 progressor patients) is reported in the paper. To identify TCR V-J signatures that set the groups apart, the researchers used a discovery cohort of 100 or so patients, made up of 40 to 45 with Graves' ophthalmopathy and 55 to 65 with stable Graves' hyperthyroidism. Results the study describes overall, beyond this receptor: Most expanded thyroid clonotypes (frequency above 0.001) were also detected in blood, a finding suggesting that blood repertoires may reflect thyroid immune responses. In validation, the model predicted progression to ophthalmopathy with 60% to 71% sensitivity and 72% to 75% specificity, a median of 6.5 months before onset. In cross-validation, a model built on a 13 V-J signature told ophthalmopathy apart from stable hyperthyroidism with just under 90% sensitivity and around 83% specificity, and in testing the same model reached 80%/75%. No statistical method was used to set the sample size in advance, and investigators knew the group allocation.

Graves' hyperthyroidism was defined as stable when no progression to ophthalmopathy occurred over 18 months of follow-up. The hyperthyroidism patients were between 18 and 65 years old and newly diagnosed, with a disease duration of less than 2 months. Patients with uncontrolled infections, other autoimmune diseases, pregnancy or lactation were excluded. Clinical symptoms, serum thyroxine and TRAb, thyroid ultrasound, and orbital computed tomography formed the basis for the diagnoses. PBMCs were isolated from about 9.1 ml of fresh peripheral blood by Ficoll-Paque density gradient centrifugation. Total RNA was extracted with Trizol reagent, and quality was checked on an Agilent 2100 Bioanalyzer.

The chain couples TRBV29-1 to TRBJ1-2, and possibly TRBD1, on 5 matching bases. The sequence was collected from a woman between 18 and 29 years old with Graves' hyperthyroidism. The source material was blood. The DNA sequence is given as TGCAGCGTGACAGCTAACTATGGCTACACCTTC. Its protein is CSVTANYGYTF.